In its sample, the clone carrying this T cell receptor (beta chain) was seen once. The sample is drawn from a study of shared clonotypes between healthy human individuals. Study-level information: Three men and a couple of women, aged 18 to 49, were donors.

With 2 bases removed from V and 4 bases from J, the gap between germline ends came to 5 bases. This CDR3 is 13 amino acids long. Germline CDR1 reads MNHEY; CDR2 reads SMNVEV (reference sequence). At a deep level, the assay was run. Method: immunoSEQ multiplex PCR; TCRdb's copy keeps in-frame clones and lacks some. Among more than 550,000 clones listed, roughly 88% were seen once. The sample consisted of memory CD8+ T cells from PBMCs. Sample subset: CD45RO+ cells pooled with CCR7-negative TemRA cells. This sequence was found in a man between 18 and 29 years old in good health. Some clones in this sample may be carry-over from other donors' samples. The V gene is TRBV27, the J gene TRBJ2-2; D not resolved. The CDR3: CASSLRLTGELFF. CDR3 nucleotide sequence: TGTGCCAGCAGTTTAAGACTCACCGGGGAGCTGTTTTTT.